This T cell receptor beta chain was identified in a study of shared clonotypes between healthy human individuals. Study-wide background: Three CD4 naive, three CD4 memory, two CD8 naive and one CD8 memory plate were used per donor.

Findings and caveats of the study: Compared with clonotypes that all four donors shared, non-shared clonotypes had lower generation probabilities.

The V end was cut by 3 bases, the J end by 2 bases, with 8 bases between. CDR3 length: 13 amino acids. The germline V gene has CDR1 MNHEY and CDR2 SMNVEV (reference sequence). Points on this clone: No antigen is known for it.

Sorted-subset replicate PCR reactions were performed with approximately 200 ng DNA, corresponding to tens of thousands of T cell genomes. Study processing details: Sequence data from immunoSEQ were junction-only and lacked quality scores; consequently, filtering differed. Generated by immunoSEQ multiplex PCR, the TCRdb table keeps only in-frame clones and is missing some. The V and J calls and clone size are taken from that table; D and trimming were inferred from the DNA. The sample shows about 600,000 clones, 95% to 98% of them seen only once. The sequencing sample was made of naive CD4+ T cells sorted from blood. The subset: CD45RA+ positively selected. The receptor comes from a woman in her thirties in good health. This chain connects TRBV27 to TRBJ2-7; no reliable D call. The CDR3 spells CASSFQSPYEQYF. The CDR3 DNA sequence: TGTGCCAGCAGTTTCCAATCACCCTACGAGCAGTACTTC.